What follows are 5 T cell receptor beta chains derived from one specimen sequenced in a study of blood T cell repertoires in COVID-19. Sequenced by immunoSEQ multiplex PCR; TCRdb stores in-frame clones only, minus some. The sample shows some 190,000 clones, about 84% of them seen only once. Sequencing was carried out using peripheral blood. The receptor source for this set is a person between 65 and 80 years old with COVID-19, enrolled during active disease.

This chain joins TRBV7-6 and TRBJ2-3; 13 nucleotides align to TRBD2. Germline CDR1 is SGHVS and CDR2 is FNYEAQ. This CDR3 has 17 amino acids. With V trimmed by 1 base and J by 5 bases, 6 bases remained unmatched. Written as DNA, the CDR3 is TGTGCCAGCAGCTTAGGACTAGCGGGGGGCGGTTTAGATACGCAGTATTTT. Amino acids: CASSLGLAGGGLDTQYF.

This chain links TRBV28 with TRBJ2-7; D is ambiguous. Trimming stripped 6 bases from V and 3 bases from J, with 12 bases between. The germline V gene encodes CDR1 MDHEN and CDR2 SYDVKM. This CDR3 comprises 13 residues. For the CDR3, the DNA is TGTGCCAGCAGCCCTAGTAGGTACTACGAGCAGTACTTC. Its translation: CASSPSRYYEQYF. Full variable domain (outside the CDR3, taken from reference TRBV28 and TRBJ2-7): DVKVTQSSRYLVKRTGEKVFLECVQDMDHENMFWYRQDPGLGLRLIYFSYDVKMKEKGDIPEGYSVSREKKERFSLILESASTNQTSMYLCASSPSRYYEQYFGPGTRLTVT.

The CDR3 protein is CASARYISGNTIYF. The CDR3 coding sequence is TGTGCCAGCGCTAGGTATATTTCTGGAAACACCATATATTTT. The chain recombines TRBV6-5 with TRBJ1-3, with no clear D. The CDR3 runs to 14 residues. V dropped 8 bases and J dropped 1 base, with 12 bases sitting between them. The germline V gene has CDR1 MNHEY and CDR2 SVGAGI.

This clone was seen only a few times. This specimen includes other DNA sequences encoding the same CDR3. The chain has TRBV4-1 and TRBJ2-7; 13 bases line up with TRBD2. In germline, CDR1 is MGHRA, CDR2 YSYEKL. Losses at the gene ends were 1 base for V and 4 bases for J; bases not matched to a gene: 1. The CDR3 contains 15 residues. In DNA form, the CDR3 reads TGCGCCAGCAGCCAAGGGACTAGCGGGGGATACGAGCAGTACTTC. Residues: CASSQGTSGGYEQYF.

The gene calls are TRBV6-5 and TRBJ2-5, with no clear D. CDR3 size: 15 residues. V lost 0 bases, J lost 1 base, and 9 bases lay in between. Germline V gene sequence: CDR1 MNHEY, CDR2 SVGAGI. The CDR3: CASSYSTQAQETQYF. The CDR3 nucleotides are TGTGCCAGCAGTTACTCGACGCAGGCCCAAGAGACCCAGTACTTC.